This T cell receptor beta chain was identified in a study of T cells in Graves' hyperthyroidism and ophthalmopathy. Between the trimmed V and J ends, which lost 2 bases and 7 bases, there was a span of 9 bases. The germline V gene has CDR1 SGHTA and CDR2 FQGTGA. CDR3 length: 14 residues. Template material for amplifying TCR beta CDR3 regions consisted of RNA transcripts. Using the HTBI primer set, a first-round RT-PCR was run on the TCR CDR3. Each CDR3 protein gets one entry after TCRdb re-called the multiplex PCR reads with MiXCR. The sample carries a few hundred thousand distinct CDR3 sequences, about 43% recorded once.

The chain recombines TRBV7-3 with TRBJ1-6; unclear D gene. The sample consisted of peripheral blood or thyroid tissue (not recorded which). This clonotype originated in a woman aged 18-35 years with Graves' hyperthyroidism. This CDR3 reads CASSLRRSNSPLHF. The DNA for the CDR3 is TGTGCCAGCAGCTTACGCAGGTCGAATTCACCCCTCCACTTT.